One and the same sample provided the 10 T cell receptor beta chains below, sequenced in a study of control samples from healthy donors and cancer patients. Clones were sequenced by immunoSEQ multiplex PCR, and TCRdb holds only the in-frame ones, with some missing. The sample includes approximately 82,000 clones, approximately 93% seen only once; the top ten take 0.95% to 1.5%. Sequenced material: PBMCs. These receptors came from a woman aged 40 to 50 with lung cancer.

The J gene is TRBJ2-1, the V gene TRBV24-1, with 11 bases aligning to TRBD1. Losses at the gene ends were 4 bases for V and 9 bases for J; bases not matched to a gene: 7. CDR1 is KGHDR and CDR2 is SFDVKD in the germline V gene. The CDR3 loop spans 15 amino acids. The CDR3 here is CATSDRDRGKGEQFF. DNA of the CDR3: TGTGCCACCAGTGACCGGGACAGGGGGAAGGGTGAGCAGTTCTTC.

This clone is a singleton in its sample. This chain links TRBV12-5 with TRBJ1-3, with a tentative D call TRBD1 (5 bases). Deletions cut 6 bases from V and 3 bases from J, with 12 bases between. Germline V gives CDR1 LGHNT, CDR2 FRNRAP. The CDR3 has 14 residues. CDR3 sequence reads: CASGGGFFGNTIYF. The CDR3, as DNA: TGTGCTAGTGGGGGGGGGTTCTTTGGAAACACCATATATTTT.

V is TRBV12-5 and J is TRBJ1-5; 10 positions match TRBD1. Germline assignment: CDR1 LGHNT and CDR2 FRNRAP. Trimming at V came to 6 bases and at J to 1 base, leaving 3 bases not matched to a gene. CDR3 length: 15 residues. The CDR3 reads CASGGDRGSNQPQHF. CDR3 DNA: TGTGCTAGTGGGGGGGACAGGGGAAGCAATCAGCCCCAGCATTTT.

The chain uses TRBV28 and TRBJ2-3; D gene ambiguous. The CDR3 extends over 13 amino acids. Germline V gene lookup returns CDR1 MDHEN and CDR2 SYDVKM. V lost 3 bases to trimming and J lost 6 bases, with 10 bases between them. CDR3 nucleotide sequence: TGTGCCAGCAGTTTCCCAGACTTGGATACGCAGTATTTT. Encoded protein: CASSFPDLDTQYF.

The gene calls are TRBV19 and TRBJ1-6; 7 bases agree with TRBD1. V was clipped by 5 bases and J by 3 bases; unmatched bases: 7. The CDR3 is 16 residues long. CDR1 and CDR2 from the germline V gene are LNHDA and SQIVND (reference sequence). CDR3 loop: CASSDLRQGYNSPLHF. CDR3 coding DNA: TGTGCCAGTAGTGACCTAAGACAGGGCTATAATTCACCCCTCCACTTT.

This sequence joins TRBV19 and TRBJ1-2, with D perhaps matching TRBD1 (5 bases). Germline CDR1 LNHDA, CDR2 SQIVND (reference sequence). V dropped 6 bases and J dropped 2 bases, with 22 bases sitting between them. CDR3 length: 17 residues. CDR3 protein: CASSPLKAGIGNYGYTF. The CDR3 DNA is TGTGCCAGTAGCCCTTTAAAAGCAGGGATCGGGAACTATGGCTACACCTTC.

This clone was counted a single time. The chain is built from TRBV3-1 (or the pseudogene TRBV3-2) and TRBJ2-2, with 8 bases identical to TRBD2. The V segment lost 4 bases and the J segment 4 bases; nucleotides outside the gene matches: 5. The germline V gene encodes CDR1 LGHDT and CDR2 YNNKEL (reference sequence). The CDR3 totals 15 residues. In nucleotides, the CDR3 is TGTGCCAGCAGCCCCGGGGGGGCCCCCACCGGGGAGCTGTTTTTT. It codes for CASSPGGAPTGELFF.

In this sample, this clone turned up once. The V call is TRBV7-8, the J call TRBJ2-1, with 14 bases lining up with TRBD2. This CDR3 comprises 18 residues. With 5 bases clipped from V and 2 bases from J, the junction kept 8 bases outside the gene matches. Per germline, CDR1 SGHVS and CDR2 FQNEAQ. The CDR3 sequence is CASSLGTSGGIAYNEQFF. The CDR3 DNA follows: TGTGCCAGCAGCCTCGGGACTAGCGGGGGCATCGCCTACAATGAGCAGTTCTTC.

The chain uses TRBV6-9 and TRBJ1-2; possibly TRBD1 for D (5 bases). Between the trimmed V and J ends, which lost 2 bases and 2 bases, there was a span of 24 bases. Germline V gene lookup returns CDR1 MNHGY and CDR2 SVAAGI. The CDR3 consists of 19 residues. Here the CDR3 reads CASSYGRGRVSIRNYGYTF. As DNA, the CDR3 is TGTGCCAGCAGTTATGGTCGGGGGAGAGTTAGTATTCGGAACTATGGCTACACCTTC.

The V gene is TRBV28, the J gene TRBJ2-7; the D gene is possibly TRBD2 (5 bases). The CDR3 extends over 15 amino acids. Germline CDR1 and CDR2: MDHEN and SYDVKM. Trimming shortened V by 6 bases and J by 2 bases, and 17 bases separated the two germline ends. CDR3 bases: TGTGCCAGCAGCCGCGCGTCGGACTCCACCTACGAGCAGTACTTC. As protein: CASSRASDSTYEQYF.